This T cell receptor (beta chain) was retrieved from a study of blood T cell repertoires in COVID-19. Turning to the study itself: The United States, Italy and Spain were the sources of the acute and convalescent COVID-19 samples. The analysed material was cDNA or gDNA that came from T cells, B-cell-depleted T cells, or PBMCs.

Original processing notes: Reference gene primer amplification gave estimated nucleated cell counts. Using immunoSEQ multiplex PCR, the repertoire was profiled, and TCRdb retains in-frame clones only, with some absent. The D gene and trimming were derived from the DNA, and the V and J assignments and clone size from that table. The sample holds roughly 140,000 clones, approximately 83% seen once. Patients at the Seattle site were enrolled during active infection and followed longitudinally. Sequenced material: peripheral blood. This TCR was sampled from a woman in her fifties or sixties with COVID-19, enrolled during active disease.

CDR3 sequence: CASSLDTNQPQHF. CDR3 sequence (DNA): TGTGCCAGCAGCTTGGACACAAATCAGCCCCAGCATTTT. The genes are TRBV7-3 and TRBJ1-5, with D maybe TRBD1 (5 bases). Deletions cut 3 bases from V and 4 bases from J, with 7 bases between. The CDR3 is 13 residues long. Germline-derived CDR1 and CDR2 are SGHTA and FQGTGA.